The 2 T cell receptor beta chains below all came from one sample that was sequenced in a study of shared clonotypes between healthy human individuals (TCRdb year 2020). The library was generated by the immunoSEQ multiplex PCR assay. Here the immuneACCESS table is served through TCRdb, limited to in-frame sequences with V and J called. Missing clones are a known gap in these copies; in checked studies unresolved V genes cover under half, and the rest lacks a known reason. For this sample there are approximately 740,000 clones; 80% to 95% appear just once. About 25% of the sample goes to the ten largest clones. CD8 naive samples were CD45RO-negative cells positively selected for CCR7, giving a CD45RA+CCR7+ population that excluded TemRA cells. Sequencing was done on a sample of naive CD8+ T cells sorted from blood. The cell subset or site tag for this specimen amounts to: CD45RA+CCR7+. The receptors originated from a man in his thirties or forties in good health.

V gene TRBV4-3 combines with J gene TRBJ2-1, with 13 bases aligning to TRBD2. Trimming took 1 base from V and 3 from J; bases not matched to a gene: 6. The CDR3 runs to 18 residues. Germline assignment: CDR1 LGHNA and CDR2 YSLEER. The CDR3 here is CASSQGGTSGTLYNEQFF. The CDR3 coding sequence is TGCGCCAGCAGCCAAGGGGGGACTAGCGGGACCCTCTACAATGAGCAGTTCTTC.

V is TRBV27 and J is TRBJ2-7; D may be TRBD1 or TRBD2 (5 bases each). CDR1 MNHEY and CDR2 SMNVEV come from the germline V gene (reference sequence). This CDR3 contains 13 residues. Trimming stripped 6 bases from V and 3 bases from J, with 12 bases between. CDR3: CASRDSGFYEQYF. The CDR3 DNA follows: TGTGCCAGCAGGGACTCAGGGTTCTACGAGCAGTACTTC.